These 26 T cell receptor beta chains originate from one sample sequenced in a study of beta chain features in type 1 diabetes. Reverse transcribing all isolated RNA meant expressed TCRB transcripts were sequenced. Assay: immunoSEQ multiplex PCR; the TCRdb copy retains only in-frame clones and omits some. The sample comprises 360,000 or so clones, less than 20% of which are singletons, and 0.044% rests with the top ten. The sequencing input was naive CD4+ T cells from blood. The receptors originated from a woman between 18 and 30 years old in good health.

This chain uses TRBV5-1 with TRBJ2-5; no reliable D call. The CDR3 runs 16 residues. V lost 0 bases and J lost 0, with 12 bases in between. Germline V lookup: CDR1 SGHRS, CDR2 YFSETQ. Here the CDR3 DNA reads TGCGCCAGCAGCTTGGGTATAACCGACTACCAAGAGACCCAGTACTTC. Its translation is CASSLGITDYQETQYF.

This clone was observed a few times. The chain joins TRBV18 to TRBJ1-1, with a possible D match to TRBD1 (6 bases). The V end lost 4 bases, the J end lost 3 bases, and 15 bases lay between the germline ends. Per the germline V gene, CDR1 is KGHSH and CDR2 is LQKENI. The CDR3 extends over 15 amino acids. The CDR3, as DNA: TGTGCCAGCTCACGGGCAGGGGAGAAAGACACTGAAGCTTTCTTT. Translating gives CASSRAGEKDTEAFF.

To note about this clone: Other DNA sequences in this specimen translate into the identical CDR3. The chain carries TRBV5-1 and TRBJ2-3; D is possibly TRBD2 (6 bases). The germline V gene has CDR1 SGHRS and CDR2 YFSETQ. This CDR3 is built from 15 residues. V was cut by 0 bases and J by 2 bases, with 10 bases left in between. The chain's CDR3 is CASSLAGGSTDTQYF. DNA for the CDR3: TGCGCCAGCAGCTTGGCCGGGGGATCCACAGATACGCAGTATTTT.

This chain joins TRBV29-1 and TRBJ2-1, with 7 bases identical to TRBD2. This CDR3 has 13 residues. The V segment lost 3 bases and the J segment 3 bases; nucleotides outside the gene matches: 2. The germline gives CDR1 SQVTM, CDR2 ANQGSEA. As DNA, the CDR3 is TGCAGCGTTGAGACTAGCCTCTACAATGAGCAGTTCTTC. It codes for CSVETSLYNEQFF.

In this sample, this clone turned up a few times. The V call is TRBV29-1, the J call TRBJ1-5; D might be TRBD1 (5 bases). The CDR3 sequence is 15 residues long. V lost 6 bases and J 6 bases, leaving 21 bases between the germline ends. Germline loops: CDR1 SQVTM, CDR2 ANQGSEA. As DNA, the CDR3 is TGCAGCGTGATTTGGGGGGGGTCCGGAGCTCAGCCCCAGCATTTT. It encodes CSVIWGGSGAQPQHF.

CDR3 bases: TGTGCCGGGACGACTTCGAATTCACCCCTCCACTTT. As protein: CAGTTSNSPLHF. The chain has TRBV30 and TRBJ1-6, with D possibly being TRBD1 (5 bases). The CDR3 is made up of 12 amino acids. Trimming took off 8 bases at V and 7 bases at J, with 12 bases between the two ends. The germline CDR1 and CDR2 sequences are GTSNPN and SVGIG (reference sequence).

This clone turned up a few times. The chain carries TRBV9 and TRBJ1-4; 11 nucleotides align to TRBD1. V lost 4 bases and J lost 7; bases outside the gene matches: 3. From germline, CDR1 is SGDLS and CDR2 YYNGEE. CDR3 size: 14 residues. The CDR3 loop reads CASSSGQGAEKLFF. CDR3 coding DNA: TGTGCCAGCAGCTCTGGACAGGGGGCTGAAAAACTGTTTTTT. The whole variable domain, remainder taken from reference TRBV9 and TRBJ1-4, is DSGVTQTPKHLITATGQRVTLRCSPRSGDLSVYWYQQSLDQGLQFLIQYYNGEERAKGNILERFSAQQFPDLHSELNLSSLELGDSALYFCASSSGQGAEKLFFGSGTQLSVL.

The chain links TRBV10-3 to TRBJ2-5; maybe TRBD1 (6 bases). This CDR3 contains 16 residues. The germline CDR1 and CDR2 sequences are ENHRY and SYGVKD. The V gene lost 0 bases and the J gene lost 1 base, with 12 bases spanning the gap. Here the CDR3 reads CAISESKAGVQETQYF. The CDR3 region has the DNA TGTGCCATCAGTGAGTCGAAGGCAGGGGTCCAAGAGACCCAGTACTTC.

This clone was observed a handful of times. DNA for the CDR3: TGTGCCAGCAGTCCTACTCTCTACGAGCAGTACTTC. Its protein is CASSPTLYEQYF. The rearrangement uses TRBV2 and TRBJ2-7; no clear D. In germline, CDR1 is SNHLY, CDR2 FYNNEI. The CDR3 extends over 12 amino acids. The V gene lost 5 bases and the J gene lost 3 bases, with 8 bases spanning the gap.

The chain links TRBV7-8 to TRBJ1-5, with 7 bases that match TRBD1. This CDR3 has 14 amino acids. Germline V lookup: CDR1 SGHVS, CDR2 FQNEAQ. Losses at the gene ends were 4 bases for V and 5 bases for J; bases not matched to a gene: 5. CDR3 nucleotides: TGTGCCAGCAGCTCCCGGGACAGCGATCAGCCCCAGCATTTT. Its translation: CASSSRDSDQPQHF.

The V gene is TRBV19, the J gene TRBJ2-3; a weak D match, TRBD1 (6 bases). The germline V gene has CDR1 LNHDA and CDR2 SQIVND (reference sequence). V lost 6 bases and J lost 0, with 19 bases in between. The CDR3 loop spans 17 amino acids. The CDR3 reads CASSQPNPGVSTDTQYF. CDR3 bases: TGTGCCAGTAGCCAACCCAATCCAGGGGTTAGCACAGATACGCAGTATTTT.

The gene calls are TRBV30 and TRBJ1-2; D gene uncertain. The CDR3 length is 11 residues. Deletions cut 2 bases from V and 4 bases from J, with 5 bases between. Germline V gene sequence: CDR1 GTSNPN, CDR2 SVGIG (reference sequence). The CDR3 sequence is CAWSNSYGYTF. For the CDR3, the DNA is TGTGCCTGGAGTAACAGCTATGGCTACACCTTC.

This clone has only a few counts. The CDR3 nucleotides are TGTGCCAGCAGCCTGTTCATGGACAGTGAAGCTTTCTTT. It translates to CASSLFMDSEAFF. V and J are TRBV5-5 and TRBJ1-1; D is possibly TRBD1 (6 bases). The germline V gene has CDR1 SGHKS and CDR2 YYEKEE (reference sequence). This CDR3 region has 13 residues. The ends were cut back, 4 bases at V and 7 bases at J, with 14 bases in the middle.

This clone has more than one count but fewer than ten. V and J are TRBV29-1 and TRBJ2-1, with 14 bases that match TRBD2. The V and J ends lost 7 bases and 9 bases, in that order; junction bases with no gene match: 8. The CDR3 extends over 14 amino acids. Germline CDR1 reads SQVTM; CDR2 reads ANQGSEA. The CDR3 protein is CSGRLAGGPGEQFF. The CDR3 region has the DNA TGCAGCGGAAGACTAGCGGGGGGGCCTGGTGAGCAGTTCTTC.

The chain carries TRBV30 and TRBJ1-1; D is undetermined. The CDR3 runs 14 residues. The germline V gene encodes CDR1 GTSNPN and CDR2 SVGIG (reference sequence). The V gene lost 3 bases and the J gene lost 5 bases, with 16 bases spanning the gap. Here the CDR3 DNA reads TGTGCCTGGAGAAACCCTCGCCGGAGGACTGAAGCTTTCTTT. Its translation is CAWRNPRRRTEAFF.

The chain uses TRBV7-9 and TRBJ1-1; no reliable D call. The CDR3 consists of 15 residues. Germline CDR1 and CDR2: SEHNR and FQNEAQ (reference sequence). Trimming shortened V by 1 base and J by 0 bases, and 9 bases separated the two germline ends. The CDR3 region has the DNA TGTGCCAGCAGCTTAGGCGGCAGTATGAACACTGAAGCTTTCTTT. This gives the protein CASSLGGSMNTEAFF.

The chain carries TRBV30 and TRBJ1-5; D possibly corresponds to TRBD1 (5 bases). Germline-derived CDR1 and CDR2 are GTSNPN and SVGIG (reference sequence). This CDR3 region has 15 residues. Trimming took off 0 bases at V and 6 bases at J, with 15 bases between the two ends. CDR3 amino acids: CAWSVMGGTGQPQHF. The CDR3 DNA reads TGTGCCTGGAGTGTAATGGGGGGAACCGGTCAGCCCCAGCATTTT.

V and J are TRBV25-1 and TRBJ1-2; no definite D call. The CDR3 is made up of 12 amino acids. Germline CDR1 and CDR2: MGHDK and SYGVNS. V lost 8 bases and J 1 base, leaving 8 bases between the germline ends. CDR3 sequence: CASGEDNYGYTF. DNA for the CDR3: TGTGCCAGCGGGGAGGATAACTATGGCTACACCTTC.

The chain employs TRBV7-2 and TRBJ2-3; 8 nucleotides agree with TRBD1. The CDR3 spans 13 residues. Germline loops: CDR1 SGHTA, CDR2 FQGNSA. V dropped 7 bases and J dropped 5; count of bases not matched to a gene: 5. This CDR3 is CASTRGPGDTQYF. DNA for the CDR3: TGTGCCAGCACCAGGGGGCCTGGAGATACGCAGTATTTT.

This clone was detected a few times. The V and J genes are TRBV29-1 and TRBJ1-5, with TRBD1 identical over 9 bases. This CDR3 spans 13 amino acids. V was pared by 7 bases and J by 6 bases, with 7 bases of the junction left unmatched. Germline CDR1 reads SQVTM; CDR2 reads ANQGSEA. The CDR3 DNA sequence: TGCAGCGGGGGACAGGGCCGGGGTCAGCCCCAGCATTTT. Encoded protein: CSGGQGRGQPQHF.

The chain employs TRBV7-6 and TRBJ2-1; TRBD2 matches 9 bases. The germline V gene has CDR1 SGHVS and CDR2 FNYEAQ. V trimming: 1 base; J trimming: 9 bases; junction bases outside the gene matches: 10. The CDR3 has 16 residues. The CDR3 reads CASSLEFWTSEGEQFF. DNA for the CDR3: TGTGCCAGCAGCTTAGAATTCTGGACTAGCGAGGGTGAGCAGTTCTTC.

The chain has TRBV20-1 and TRBJ2-7, with a weak D call TRBD2 (5 bases). The germline V gene has CDR1 DFQATT and CDR2 SNEGSKA (reference sequence). CDR3 length: 10 amino acids. V lost 6 bases, J lost 7 bases, and 10 bases lay in between. The CDR3 protein is CSALTGEQYF. The CDR3 coding sequence is TGCAGTGCGCTTACGGGGGAGCAGTACTTC.

The chain is built from TRBV13 and TRBJ1-1, with no clear D. The CDR3 is 17 amino acids. The germline V gene encodes CDR1 PRHDT and CDR2 FYEKMQ (reference sequence). The germline V and J ends were trimmed by 5 bases and 1 base, with 20 bases remaining between them. Written as DNA, the CDR3 is TGTGCCAGCAGCCGTATAAGGTTCGAGGAAGAGAACACTGAAGCTTTCTTT. It codes for CASSRIRFEEENTEAFF.

This clone was counted only a few times. V is TRBV9 and J is TRBJ2-5, with TRBD1 as a possible D gene (6 bases). V lost 0 bases and J 0 bases, leaving 9 bases between the germline ends. Germline CDR1 SGDLS, CDR2 YYNGEE. This CDR3 spans 15 amino acids. The CDR3 sequence: CASSVATGYQETQYF. The DNA of the CDR3 is TGTGCCAGCAGCGTAGCGACAGGATACCAAGAGACCCAGTACTTC. Full variable domain (missing parts from reference TRBV9 and TRBJ2-5): DSGVTQTPKHLITATGQRVTLRCSPRSGDLSVYWYQQSLDQGLQFLIQYYNGEERAKGNILERFSAQQFPDLHSELNLSSLELGDSALYFCASSVATGYQETQYFGPGTRLLVL.

This rearrangement joins TRBV7-2 to TRBJ2-1; D is ambiguous. This CDR3 comprises 11 residues. V shed 7 bases and J shed 3 bases, with 4 bases lying between them. The germline gives CDR1 SGHTA, CDR2 FQGNSA. DNA of the CDR3: TGTGCCAGCACGGTCTACAATGAGCAGTTCTTC. The encoded protein is CASTVYNEQFF.

In this sample, this clone turned up a few times. The rearrangement links TRBV11-2 to TRBJ1-2, with D unclear. The V end lost 5 bases, the J end lost 8 bases, and 15 bases lay between the germline ends. This CDR3 spans 13 amino acids. Germline assignment: CDR1 SGHAT and CDR2 FQNNGV. CDR3 region: CASSRRRPGGYTF. CDR3 nucleotide sequence: TGTGCCAGCAGCCGCAGACGGCCCGGGGGCTACACCTTC.